The T cell receptor (beta chain) described here comes from a study of CD8 T cells in Susac syndrome. Sequencing of TCR beta, carried out with a high-throughput approach, was applied to CD8+ and CD4+ T cells from the blood. Random hexamers primed reverse transcription of about 0.45 to 1 ug RNA. TCRdb re-called the immunoSEQ multiplex PCR reads with MiXCR, one entry per CDR3 protein. The sample has about 180,000 distinct CDR3 sequences; 90% to 97% are singletons. Losses at the gene ends were 3 bases for V and 6 bases for J; bases not matched to a gene: 7. Germline CDR1 is LGHDT and CDR2 is YNNKEL (reference sequence). The CDR3 sequence is 15 residues long.

Sequencing used CD4+ T cells from PBMCs. The chain is built from TRBV3-1 and TRBJ2-1; 8 bases map to TRBD1. The source is a human donor with multiple sclerosis. CDR3 protein: CASSHWTGTGNEQFF. CDR3 nucleotide sequence: TGTGCCAGCAGCCATTGGACAGGGACGGGCAATGAGCAGTTCTTC.